This T cell receptor beta chain was recorded in a study of shared clonotypes between healthy human individuals. Libraries were prepared by immunoSEQ multiplex PCR; TCRdb keeps only in-frame clonotypes and omits some of them. The top ten clones hold 0.37% of a sample with about 2.5 million clones, under 95% of them seen once. Germline CDR1 and CDR2: SGHTA and FQGTGA. J lost 2 bases, V lost 6 bases, and 5 bases had no gene match. The CDR3 covers 15 residues. The receptor was derived from a man aged 18 to 30 in good health. Some clones in this sample may be carry-over from other donors' samples. Material for sequencing was naive CD4+ T cells from PBMCs. Subset described: CD45RA+ positively selected. The chain combines TRBV7-3 with TRBJ2-1, with TRBD2 matching 9 bases. The CDR3 protein is CASSAGGPTYNEQFF. CDR3 coding DNA: TGTGCCAGCAGTGCGGGAGGGCCAACCTACAATGAGCAGTTCTTC.